This T cell receptor beta chain was captured by sequencing in a study of cytomegalovirus exposure and HLA in healthy donors. The V gene lost 6 bases and the J gene lost 5 bases, with 16 bases spanning the gap. CDR1 MGHRA and CDR2 YSYEKL come from the germline V gene. This CDR3 is built from 14 residues. As for this clone: Antigen unknown.

General study results and limits: Later analysis suggested links between common viral pathogens and several top significant clusters. The study recorded over 150 TCR beta chains that were cytomegalovirus-associated. Analysis was performed later, and it showed HLA-associated TCR beta chains to be more clonally expanded than equally common others. The classifier, whose performance was assessed in both the original and validation cohorts, reportedly diagnosed cytomegalovirus status with high specificity and sensitivity.

Primers for the PCR totalled 60 Vbeta and 13 Jbeta. Libraries were prepared by immunoSEQ multiplex PCR; TCRdb keeps only in-frame clonotypes and omits some of them. Altogether over 95,000 clones are present, 60% to 80% being singletons, with the ten largest covering roughly 5.9%. The clonotype originates from a woman in her 30s in good health and CMV-seropositive. The genes are TRBV4-1 and TRBJ2-5; D may be TRBD2 (5 bases). The material sequenced was PBMCs. The CDR3 DNA is TGCGCCAGCAGACTAGGTGGGGTCGAGGAGACCCAGTACTTC. This gives the protein CASRLGGVEETQYF.